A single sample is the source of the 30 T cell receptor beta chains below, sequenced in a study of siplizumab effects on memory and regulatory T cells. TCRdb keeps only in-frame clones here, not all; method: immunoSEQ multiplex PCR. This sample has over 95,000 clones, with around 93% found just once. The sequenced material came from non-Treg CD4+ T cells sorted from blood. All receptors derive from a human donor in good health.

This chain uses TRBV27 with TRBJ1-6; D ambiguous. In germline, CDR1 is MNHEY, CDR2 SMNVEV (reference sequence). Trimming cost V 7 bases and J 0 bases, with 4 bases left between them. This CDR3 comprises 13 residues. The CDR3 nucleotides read TGTGCCAGCACGCTCTCCTATAATTCACCCCTCCACTTT. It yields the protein CASTLSYNSPLHF.

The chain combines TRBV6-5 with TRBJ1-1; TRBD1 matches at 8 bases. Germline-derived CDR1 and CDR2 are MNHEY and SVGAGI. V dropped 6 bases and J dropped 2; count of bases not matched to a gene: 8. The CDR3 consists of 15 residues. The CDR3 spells CASSSGQGFNTEAFF. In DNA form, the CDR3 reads TGTGCCAGCAGCTCAGGACAGGGATTCAACACTGAAGCTTTCTTT.

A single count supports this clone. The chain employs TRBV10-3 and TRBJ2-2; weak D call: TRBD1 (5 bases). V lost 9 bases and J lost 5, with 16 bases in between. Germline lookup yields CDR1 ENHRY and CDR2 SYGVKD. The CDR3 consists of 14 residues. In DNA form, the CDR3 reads TGTGCCATTGGCCAGGGCAGGGCGACCGGGGAGCTGTTTTTT. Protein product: CAIGQGRATGELFF.

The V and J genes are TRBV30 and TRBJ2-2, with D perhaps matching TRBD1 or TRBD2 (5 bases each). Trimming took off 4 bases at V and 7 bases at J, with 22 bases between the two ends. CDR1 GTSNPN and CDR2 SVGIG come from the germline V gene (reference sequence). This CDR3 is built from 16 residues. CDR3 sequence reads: CAWKGRHLSGNGELFF. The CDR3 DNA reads TGTGCCTGGAAGGGGAGACACCTCTCCGGGAACGGGGAGCTGTTTTTT.

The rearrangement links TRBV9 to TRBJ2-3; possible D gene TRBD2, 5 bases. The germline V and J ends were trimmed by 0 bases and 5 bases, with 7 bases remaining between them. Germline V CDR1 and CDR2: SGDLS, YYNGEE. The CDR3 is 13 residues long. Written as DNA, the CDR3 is TGTGCCAGCAGCGTAGCCGGAGGAGATACGCAGTATTTT. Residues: CASSVAGGDTQYF.

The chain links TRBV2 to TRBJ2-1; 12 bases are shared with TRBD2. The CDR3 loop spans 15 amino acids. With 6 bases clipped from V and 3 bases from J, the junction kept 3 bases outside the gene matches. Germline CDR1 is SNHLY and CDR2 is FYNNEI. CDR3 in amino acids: CASRVLAGGYNEQFF. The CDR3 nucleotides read TGTGCCAGCAGGGTACTAGCGGGGGGCTACAATGAGCAGTTCTTC.

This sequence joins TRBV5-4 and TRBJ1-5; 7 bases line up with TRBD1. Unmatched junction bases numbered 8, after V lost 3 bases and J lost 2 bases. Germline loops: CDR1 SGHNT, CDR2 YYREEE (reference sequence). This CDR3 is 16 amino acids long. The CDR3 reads CASSSQGKEGNQPQHF. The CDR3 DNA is TGTGCCAGCAGCTCACAGGGGAAAGAGGGCAATCAGCCCCAGCATTTT.

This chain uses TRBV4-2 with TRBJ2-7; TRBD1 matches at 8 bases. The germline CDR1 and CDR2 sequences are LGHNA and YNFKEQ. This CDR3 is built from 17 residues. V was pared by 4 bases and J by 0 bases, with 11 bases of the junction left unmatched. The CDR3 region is CASSPHDGQGRSYEQYF. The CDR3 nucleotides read TGTGCCAGCAGCCCCCACGACGGACAGGGACGCTCCTACGAGCAGTACTTC.

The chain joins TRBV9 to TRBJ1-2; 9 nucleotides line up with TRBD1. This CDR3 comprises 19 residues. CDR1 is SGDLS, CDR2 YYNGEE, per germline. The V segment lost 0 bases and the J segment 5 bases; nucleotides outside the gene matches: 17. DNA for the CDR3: TGTGCCAGCAGCGTAGAGGGGGGGGACAGGGCTACCCCCTGTTATGGCTACACCTTC. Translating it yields CASSVEGGDRATPCYGYTF.

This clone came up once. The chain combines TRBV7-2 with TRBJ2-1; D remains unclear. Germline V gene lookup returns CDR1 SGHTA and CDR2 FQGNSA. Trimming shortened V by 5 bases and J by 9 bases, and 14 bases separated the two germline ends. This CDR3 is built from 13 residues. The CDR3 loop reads CASSKPPLGEQFF. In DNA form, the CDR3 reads TGTGCCAGCAGCAAACCCCCTCTCGGTGAGCAGTTCTTC.

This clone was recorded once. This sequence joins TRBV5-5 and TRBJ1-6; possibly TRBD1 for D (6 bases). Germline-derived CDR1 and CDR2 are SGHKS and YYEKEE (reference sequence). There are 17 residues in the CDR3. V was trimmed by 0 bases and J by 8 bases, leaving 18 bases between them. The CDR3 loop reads CASSLASRQGIYSPLHF. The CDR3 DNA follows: TGTGCCAGCAGCTTGGCTTCACGGCAGGGGATATATTCACCCCTCCACTTT.

The CDR3 region is CASSRGQTNGYTF. CDR3 sequence (DNA): TGTGCCAGCAGCCGTGGACAGACAAATGGCTACACCTTC. The chain links TRBV7-2 to TRBJ1-2; TRBD1 is a possible D gene (6 bases). This CDR3 spans 13 amino acids. CDR1 SGHTA and CDR2 FQGNSA come from the germline V gene. The V end lost 5 bases, the J end lost 6 bases, and 13 bases lay between the germline ends. The full variable domain, with the rest looked up from reference TRBV7-2 and TRBJ1-2, is GAGVSQSPSNKVTEKGKDVELRCDPISGHTALYWYRQSLGQGLEFLIYFQGNSAPDKSGLPSDRFSAERTGGSVSTLTIQRTQQEDSAVYLCASSRGQTNGYTFGSGTRLTVV.

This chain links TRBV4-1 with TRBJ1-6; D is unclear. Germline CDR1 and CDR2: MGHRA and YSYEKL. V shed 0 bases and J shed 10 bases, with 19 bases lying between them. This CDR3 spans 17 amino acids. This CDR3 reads CASSQDPNSRGGSPLHF. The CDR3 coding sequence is TGCGCCAGCAGCCAAGATCCCAACAGCCGTGGCGGCTCACCCCTCCACTTT.

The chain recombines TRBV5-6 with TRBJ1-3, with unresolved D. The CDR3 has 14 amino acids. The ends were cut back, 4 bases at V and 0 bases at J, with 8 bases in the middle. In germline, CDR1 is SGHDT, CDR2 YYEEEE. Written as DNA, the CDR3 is TGTGCCAGCAGCCTGGGAGTCTCTGGAAACACCATATATTTT. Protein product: CASSLGVSGNTIYF.

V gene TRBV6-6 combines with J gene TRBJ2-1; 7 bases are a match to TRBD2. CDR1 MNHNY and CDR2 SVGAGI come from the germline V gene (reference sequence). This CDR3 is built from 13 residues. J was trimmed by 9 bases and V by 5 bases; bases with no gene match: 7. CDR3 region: CASSPRDYSEQFF. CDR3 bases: TGTGCCAGCAGTCCACGGGACTACTCTGAGCAGTTCTTC.

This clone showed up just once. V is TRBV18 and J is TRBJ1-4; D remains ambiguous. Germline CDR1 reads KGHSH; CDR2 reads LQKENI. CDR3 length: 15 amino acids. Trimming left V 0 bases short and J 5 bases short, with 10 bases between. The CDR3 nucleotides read TGTGCCAGCTCACCACCGGTGGGGAGAAATGAAAAACTGTTTTTT. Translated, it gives CASSPPVGRNEKLFF.

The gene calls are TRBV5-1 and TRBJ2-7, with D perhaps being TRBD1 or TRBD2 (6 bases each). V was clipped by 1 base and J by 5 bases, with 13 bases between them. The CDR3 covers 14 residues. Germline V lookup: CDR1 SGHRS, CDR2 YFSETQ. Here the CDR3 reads CASSLRGRPHEQYF. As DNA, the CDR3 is TGCGCCAGCAGCTTGCGGGGGCGTCCTCACGAGCAGTACTTC.

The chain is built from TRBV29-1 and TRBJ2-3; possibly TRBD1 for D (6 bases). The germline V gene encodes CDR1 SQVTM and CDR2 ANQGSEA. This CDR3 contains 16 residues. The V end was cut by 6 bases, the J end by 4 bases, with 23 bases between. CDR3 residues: CSVDTPGTPLADTQYF. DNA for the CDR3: TGCAGCGTCGACACTCCTGGGACACCTCTCGCAGATACGCAGTATTTT.

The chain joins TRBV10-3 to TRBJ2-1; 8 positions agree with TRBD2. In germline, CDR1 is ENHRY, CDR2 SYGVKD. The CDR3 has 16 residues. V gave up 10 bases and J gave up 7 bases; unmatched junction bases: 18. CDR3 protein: CANARGGTSVGNEQFF. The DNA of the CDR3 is TGTGCCAACGCGAGGGGCGGGACTAGTGTAGGGAATGAGCAGTTCTTC.

The CDR3 DNA reads TGTGCCAGCAGTTTACAAAGGACTAGCGGAAACAATGAGCAGTTCTTC. Amino acids: CASSLQRTSGNNEQFF. This chain uses TRBV27 with TRBJ2-1; 10 positions agree with TRBD2. CDR1 MNHEY and CDR2 SMNVEV come from the germline V gene (reference sequence). Trimming at V came to 2 bases and at J to 5 bases, leaving 6 bases not matched to a gene. The CDR3 is 16 residues long.

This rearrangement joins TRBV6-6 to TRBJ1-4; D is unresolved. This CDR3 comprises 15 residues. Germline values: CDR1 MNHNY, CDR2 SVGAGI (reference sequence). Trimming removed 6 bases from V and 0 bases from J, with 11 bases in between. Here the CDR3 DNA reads TGTGCCAGCAGACCCCTCCTCGCAACTAATGAAAAACTGTTTTTT. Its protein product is CASRPLLATNEKLFF.

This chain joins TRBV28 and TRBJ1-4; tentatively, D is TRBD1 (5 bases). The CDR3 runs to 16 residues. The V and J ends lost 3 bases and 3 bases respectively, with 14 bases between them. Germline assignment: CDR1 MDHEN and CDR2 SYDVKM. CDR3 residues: CASSLGGAPANEKLFF. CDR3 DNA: TGTGCCAGCAGTTTGGGAGGGGCGCCGGCTAATGAAAAACTGTTTTTT.

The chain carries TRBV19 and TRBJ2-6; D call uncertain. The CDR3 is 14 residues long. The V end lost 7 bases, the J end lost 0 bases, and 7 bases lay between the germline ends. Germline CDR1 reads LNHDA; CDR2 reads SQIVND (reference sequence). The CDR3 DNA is TGTGCCAGTAAGAAGAGCTCTGGGGCCAACGTCCTGACTTTC. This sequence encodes CASKKSSGANVLTF. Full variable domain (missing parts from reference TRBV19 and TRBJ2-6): DGGITQSPKYLFRKEGQNVTLSCEQNLNHDAMYWYRQDPGQGLRLIYYSQIVNDFQKGDIAEGYSVSREKKESFPLTVTSAQKNPTAFYLCASKKSSGANVLTFGAGSRLTVL.

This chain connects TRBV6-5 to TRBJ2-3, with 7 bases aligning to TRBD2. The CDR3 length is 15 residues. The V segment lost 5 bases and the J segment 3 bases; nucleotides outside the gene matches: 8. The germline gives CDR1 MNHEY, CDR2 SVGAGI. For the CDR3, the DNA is TGTGCCAGCAGTCCCCTGACTAGCCCGACAGATACGCAGTATTTT. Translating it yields CASSPLTSPTDTQYF.

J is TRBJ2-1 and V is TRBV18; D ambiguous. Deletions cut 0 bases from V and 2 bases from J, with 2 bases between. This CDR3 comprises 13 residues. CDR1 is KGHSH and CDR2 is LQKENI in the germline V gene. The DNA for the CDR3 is TGTGCCAGCTCACCACCCGCCTACAATGAGCAGTTCTTC. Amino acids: CASSPPAYNEQFF.

CDR3: CASILKGALYEQYF. Here the CDR3 DNA reads TGTGCCAGCATACTCAAAGGGGCCCTCTACGAGCAGTACTTC. This sequence joins TRBV2 and TRBJ2-7; tentatively, D is TRBD1 (5 bases). V was trimmed by 7 bases and J by 3 bases, leaving 16 bases between them. This CDR3 has 14 amino acids. Germline V gene lookup returns CDR1 SNHLY and CDR2 FYNNEI.

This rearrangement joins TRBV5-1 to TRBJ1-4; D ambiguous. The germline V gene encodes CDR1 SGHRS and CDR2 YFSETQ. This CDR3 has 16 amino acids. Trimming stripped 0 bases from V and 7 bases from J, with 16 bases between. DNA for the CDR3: TGCGCCAGCAGCTTGGGGTCCTCGGCCCTTTTTGAAAAACTGTTTTTT. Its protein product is CASSLGSSALFEKLFF.

The CDR3 coding sequence is TGCGCCAGCAGCCACGTCGGACAGGACAGGTATTCAGATACGCAGTATTTT. Its protein is CASSHVGQDRYSDTQYF. The J gene is TRBJ2-3, the V gene TRBV4-1; 7 bases agree with TRBD1. This CDR3 has 17 amino acids. Germline V gene data show CDR1 as MGHRA and CDR2 as YSYEKL. With V trimmed by 3 bases and J by 4 bases, 13 bases remained unmatched.

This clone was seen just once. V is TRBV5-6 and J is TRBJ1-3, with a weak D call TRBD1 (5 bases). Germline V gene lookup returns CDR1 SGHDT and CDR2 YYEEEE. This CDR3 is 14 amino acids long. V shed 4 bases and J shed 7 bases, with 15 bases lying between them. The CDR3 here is CASSLGHSANTIYF. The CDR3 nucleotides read TGTGCCAGCAGCCTCGGACATTCCGCGAACACCATATATTTT. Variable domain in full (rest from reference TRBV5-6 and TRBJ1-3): DAGVTQSPTHLIKTRGQQVTLRCSPKSGHDTVSWYQQALGQGPQFIFQYYEEEERQRGNFPDRFSGHQFPNYSSELNVNALLLGDSALYLCASSLGHSANTIYFGEGSWLTVV.

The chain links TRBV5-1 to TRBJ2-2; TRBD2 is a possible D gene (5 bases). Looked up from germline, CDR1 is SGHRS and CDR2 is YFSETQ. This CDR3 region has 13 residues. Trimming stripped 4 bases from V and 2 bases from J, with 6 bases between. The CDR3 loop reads CASSPGNTGELFF. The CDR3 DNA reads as TGCGCCAGCAGCCCGGGAAACACCGGGGAGCTGTTTTTT. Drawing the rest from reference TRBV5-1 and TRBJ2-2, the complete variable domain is KAGVTQTPRYLIKTRGQQVTLSCSPISGHRSVSWYQQTPGQGLQFLFEYFSETQRNKGNFPGRFSGRQFSNSRSEMNVSTLELGDSALYLCASSPGNTGELFFGEGSRLTVL.